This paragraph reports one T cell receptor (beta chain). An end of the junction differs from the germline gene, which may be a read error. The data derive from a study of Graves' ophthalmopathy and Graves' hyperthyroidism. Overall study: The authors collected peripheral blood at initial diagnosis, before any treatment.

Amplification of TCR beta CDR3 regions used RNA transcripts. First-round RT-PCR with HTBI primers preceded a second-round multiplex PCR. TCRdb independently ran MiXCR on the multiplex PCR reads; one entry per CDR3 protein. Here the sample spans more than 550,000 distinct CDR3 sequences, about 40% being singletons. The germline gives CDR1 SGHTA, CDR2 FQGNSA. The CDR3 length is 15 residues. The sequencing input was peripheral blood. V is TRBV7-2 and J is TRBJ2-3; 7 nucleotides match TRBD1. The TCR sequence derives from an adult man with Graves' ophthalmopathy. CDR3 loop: CASSPRGQDTDTQYF. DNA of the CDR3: TGCGCCAGCAGCCCAAGGGGGCAGGACACAGATACGCAGTATTTT.